These 17 T cell receptor beta chains were all obtained from the same sample, sequenced in a study of T cell responses to AZD1222 COVID-19 vaccine. Only in-frame clones appear in the TCRdb table, and some are missing; sequencing was by immunoSEQ multiplex PCR. The sample has about 120,000 clones; around nine tenths are singletons. This material consisted of peripheral blood, taken on day 0 of AZD1222 vaccination. These receptors were obtained from an adult in good health.

The chain joins TRBV25-1 to TRBJ1-6, with D perhaps TRBD1 (5 bases). V was trimmed by 4 bases and J by 10 bases, leaving 17 bases between them. The CDR3 runs 15 residues. The germline V gene encodes CDR1 MGHDK and CDR2 SYGVNS. The CDR3 bases are TGTGCCAGCAGTGCCTGGGATAGGGGTGGATCACCCCTCCACTTT. Translating it yields CASSAWDRGGSPLHF.

The J gene is TRBJ2-7, the V gene TRBV5-1; no clear D gene. Germline CDR1 reads SGHRS; CDR2 reads YFSETQ. This CDR3 contains 13 residues. The V and J ends lost 1 base and 2 bases respectively, with 7 bases between them. CDR3 residues: CASSLTAPYEQYF. In DNA, the CDR3 is TGCGCCAGCAGCTTGACGGCCCCCTACGAGCAGTACTTC.

For the CDR3, the DNA is TGTGCCACCAGCAGAGACGGCAGGGCTTTCTTT. It codes for CATSRDGRAFF. The J gene is TRBJ1-1, the V gene TRBV15; D not resolved. Trimming removed 0 bases at V and 11 bases at J, with 7 bases between. This CDR3 has 11 amino acids. Germline V gene lookup returns CDR1 LNHNV and CDR2 YYDKDF (reference sequence).

The chain is built from TRBV7-9 and TRBJ1-5, with unresolved D. The CDR3 has 13 residues. V lost 3 bases and J lost 5, with 8 bases in between. Germline V gene lookup returns CDR1 SEHNR and CDR2 FQNEAQ (reference sequence). The CDR3 protein is CASSFLVDQPQHF. Here the CDR3 DNA reads TGTGCCAGCAGCTTCCTTGTGGATCAGCCCCAGCATTTT.

The chain employs TRBV7-9 and TRBJ1-1; no reliable D call. The CDR3 extends over 13 amino acids. V dropped 5 bases and J dropped 2 bases, with 9 bases sitting between them. CDR1 is SEHNR, CDR2 FQNEAQ, per germline (reference sequence). CDR3 coding DNA: TGTGCCAGCAGCCCCCCACAAAACACTGAAGCTTTCTTT. It yields the protein CASSPPQNTEAFF.

The chain has TRBV6-5 and TRBJ2-7; 8 bases are shared with TRBD1. The CDR3 loop spans 13 amino acids. V lost 6 bases, J lost 6 bases, and 7 bases stayed unmatched. Germline-derived CDR1 and CDR2 are MNHEY and SVGAGI. The CDR3 DNA sequence: TGTGCCAGCAGCCGACAGGGGCGTCGCGAGCAGTACTTC. It specifies CASSRQGRREQYF.

The chain uses TRBV4-2 and TRBJ2-3, with TRBD2 matching 12 bases. This CDR3 spans 16 amino acids. Germline V gene data show CDR1 as LGHNA and CDR2 as YNFKEQ. The V gene end was trimmed by 1 base and the J gene end by 3 bases; junction bases not matched to a gene: 2. The CDR3 reads CASSQGLAGVTDTQYF. The CDR3, as DNA: TGTGCCAGCAGCCAAGGACTAGCGGGAGTGACAGATACGCAGTATTTT.

The chain is built from TRBV5-4 and TRBJ2-1; 8 bases agree with TRBD2. Germline trimming cut 0 bases from V and 9 bases from J; bases unmatched to any gene: 5. This CDR3 has 14 amino acids. Germline loops: CDR1 SGHNT, CDR2 YYREEE (reference sequence). This CDR3 is CASSLAGSGTEQFF. DNA of the CDR3: TGTGCCAGCAGCTTGGCGGGTAGCGGGACTGAGCAGTTCTTC.

The J gene is TRBJ1-6, the V gene TRBV6-5; D not resolved. In germline, CDR1 is MNHEY, CDR2 SVGAGI. The CDR3 is 15 amino acids. Trimming left V 6 bases short and J 0 bases short, with 9 bases between. CDR3 nucleotide sequence: TGTGCCAGCAGAGACCTGAGCTCCTATAATTCACCCCTCCACTTT. Amino acid sequence: CASRDLSSYNSPLHF.

V usage is TRBV7-8 and J usage is TRBJ2-7; D remains unclear. The V end was cut by 4 bases, the J end by 3 bases, with 10 bases between. This CDR3 has 13 residues. Germline V gene lookup returns CDR1 SGHVS and CDR2 FQNEAQ. In DNA, the CDR3 is TGTGCCAGCAGCTCAAGGCCGGGCTACGAGCAGTACTTC. Amino acid sequence: CASSSRPGYEQYF.

This chain connects TRBV12-5 to TRBJ2-1, with D possibly matching TRBD2 (5 bases). V lost 2 bases to trimming and J lost 10 bases, with 9 bases between them. Germline loops: CDR1 LGHNT, CDR2 FRNRAP. The CDR3 length is 12 residues. The CDR3 DNA follows: TGTGCTAGTGGTTTGTGGGAGAACGAGCAGTTCTTC. It specifies CASGLWENEQFF.

This chain joins TRBV5-4 and TRBJ1-1, with a weak D call TRBD1 (6 bases). Germline CDR1 and CDR2: SGHNT and YYREEE (reference sequence). V shed 0 bases and J shed 6 bases, with 9 bases lying between them. This CDR3 is 13 amino acids long. The DNA of the CDR3 is TGTGCCAGCAGCTTGGACAGGGAAGCTGAAGCTTTCTTT. Its translation: CASSLDREAEAFF.

The chain combines TRBV4-1 with TRBJ1-1; no definite D call. The CDR3 loop spans 13 amino acids. The V and J ends lost 4 bases and 0 bases respectively, with 6 bases between them. The germline gives CDR1 MGHRA, CDR2 YSYEKL. The CDR3 DNA reads TGCGCCAGCAGCCGAGATCTGAACACTGAAGCTTTCTTT. Amino acid sequence: CASSRDLNTEAFF.

The rearrangement links TRBV19 to TRBJ1-4, with D uncertain. Trimming took 10 bases from V and 1 from J, leaving 10 bases between them. CDR3 length equals 13 residues. Germline CDR1 and CDR2: LNHDA and SQIVND (reference sequence). CDR3 nucleotides: TGTGCCACGAGGCGGGTAACTAATGAAAAACTGTTTTTT. This sequence encodes CATRRVTNEKLFF.

The genes are TRBV6-2 or TRBV6-3 and TRBJ2-3; TRBD2 matches 12 bases. This CDR3 has 19 residues. Trimming removed 0 bases from V and 3 bases from J; junction bases left unmatched: 10. Germline V gene sequence: CDR1 MNHEY, CDR2 SVGEGT. CDR3 residues: CASSYSALAGGVRTDTQYF. The CDR3 DNA reads TGTGCCAGCAGTTACTCAGCACTAGCGGGAGGTGTTAGGACAGATACGCAGTATTTT.

The chain links TRBV20-1 to TRBJ2-3; D not resolved. The germline V and J ends were trimmed by 2 bases and 3 bases, with 3 bases remaining between them. CDR1 and CDR2 from the germline V gene are DFQATT and SNEGSKA (reference sequence). The CDR3 covers 11 residues. The CDR3: CSARQTDTQYF. CDR3 coding DNA: TGCAGTGCTAGACAGACAGATACGCAGTATTTT.

The chain recombines TRBV7-2 with TRBJ2-1, with D unresolved. Trimming shortened V by 2 bases and J by 8 bases, and 13 bases separated the two germline ends. Per the germline V gene, CDR1 is SGHTA and CDR2 is FQGNSA. The CDR3 runs 14 residues. The CDR3 here is CASSLRWQSDEQFF. For the CDR3, the DNA is TGTGCCAGCAGCTTACGGTGGCAGTCGGATGAGCAGTTCTTC.